Here is one T cell receptor beta chain with its context. TCRdb's table, derived via immunoSEQ multiplex PCR, lists solely in-frame clones and lacks some. The sample lists 80,000 to 100,000 clones, roughly 93% occurring once. The V and J ends lost 3 bases and 8 bases, in that order; junction bases with no gene match: 11. The CDR3 has 16 amino acids. Per the germline V gene, CDR1 is MNHEY and CDR2 is SMNVEV (reference sequence). The data originate from a study of cytomegalovirus exposure and HLA in healthy donors. The V gene is TRBV27, the J gene TRBJ2-1; 9 nucleotides match TRBD2. Input material: PBMCs. The sequence was obtained from a man aged 30 to 45 in good health and CMV-seronegative. The CDR3 DNA reads as TGTGCCAGCAGTTTGGGTTTGGCGGGAGGGTCCCATGAGCAGTTCTTC. This sequence encodes CASSLGLAGGSHEQFF.